Listed here are 30 T cell receptor beta chains from one sample, sequenced in a study of identifying expanded T cells in peripheral blood. TCRdb's copy holds only in-frame clones and misses some; the assay was immunoSEQ multiplex PCR. Of approximately 120,000 clones in the sample, approximately 84% were seen once. The sample was blood. The origin of the receptors is a person between 18 and 75 years old in good health.

This clone occurred a few times. The genes are TRBV19 and TRBJ1-6, with 11 bases lining up with TRBD1. The CDR3 is 15 amino acids. Germline V lookup: CDR1 LNHDA, CDR2 SQIVND (reference sequence). Germline trimming cut 7 bases from V and 8 bases from J; bases unmatched to any gene: 7. CDR3 amino acids: CASTKGQGEYSPLHF. In nucleotides, the CDR3 is TGTGCCAGTACCAAGGGACAGGGGGAATATTCACCCCTCCACTTT.

The J gene is TRBJ2-3, the V gene TRBV7-9, with no clear D. This CDR3 has 14 amino acids. Germline-derived CDR1 and CDR2 are SEHNR and FQNEAQ (reference sequence). The V end was cut by 5 bases, the J end by 4 bases, with 13 bases between. CDR3 nucleotides: TGTGCCAGCAGCGCTGACCCCGCTTCAGATACGCAGTATTTT. It specifies CASSADPASDTQYF.

The V gene is TRBV29-1, the J gene TRBJ2-5; D unclear. The CDR3 spans 12 residues. CDR1 and CDR2 from the germline V gene are SQVTM and ANQGSEA. The V gene lost 6 bases and the J gene lost 4 bases, with 12 bases spanning the gap. CDR3 sequence reads: CSVGPGTETQYF. DNA of the CDR3: TGCAGCGTAGGACCCGGCACAGAGACCCAGTACTTC.

The genes are TRBV9 and TRBJ1-5; D not certain. Germline CDR1 is SGDLS and CDR2 is YYNGEE. V was clipped by 0 bases and J by 3 bases, with 4 bases between them. The CDR3 consists of 13 residues. The DNA for the CDR3 is TGTGCCAGCAGCGTAGACCCCAATCAGCCCCAGCATTTT. Protein sequence: CASSVDPNQPQHF.

The sample holds one count of this clone. The rearrangement links TRBV7-9 to TRBJ1-5; D remains unclear. V shed 5 bases and J shed 6 bases, with 11 bases lying between them. Germline values: CDR1 SEHNR, CDR2 FQNEAQ (reference sequence). The CDR3 extends over 13 amino acids. The CDR3 spells CASSPKSGQPQHF. CDR3 DNA sequence: TGTGCCAGCAGCCCGAAAAGCGGTCAGCCCCAGCATTTT.

This chain uses TRBV7-3 with TRBJ2-2, with TRBD1 as a possible D gene (7 bases). Germline V gives CDR1 SGHTA, CDR2 FQGTGA. The CDR3 totals 18 residues. Trimming removed 6 bases from V and 5 bases from J, with 25 bases in between. Here the CDR3 DNA reads TGTGCCAGCAGTTTCGTACGCCTGACAGGGAGCGGGACCGGGGAGCTGTTTTTT. Translation gives CASSFVRLTGSGTGELFF.

The CDR3 protein is CASSQRTGRDGYTF. CDR3 coding DNA: TGTGCCAGCAGCCAAAGGACAGGGAGGGATGGCTACACCTTC. This sequence joins TRBV11-3 and TRBJ1-2; TRBD1 aligns across 8 bases. The CDR3 covers 14 residues. The V gene end was trimmed by 5 bases and the J gene end by 6 bases; junction bases not matched to a gene: 8. Germline values: CDR1 SGHNT, CDR2 YENEEA.

This clone was recorded only once. V and J are TRBV6-1 and TRBJ2-7; 9 bases map to TRBD1. Germline CDR1 MNHNS, CDR2 SASEGT. The CDR3 sequence is 15 residues long. The ends lost 7 bases at V and 0 bases at J; junction bases unmatched: 7. CDR3 bases: TGTGCCAGCATTCGGGGACAGGGCTCCTCCTACGAGCAGTACTTC. It codes for CASIRGQGSSYEQYF.

This chain uses TRBV9 with TRBJ2-6, with 7 bases that match TRBD1. The CDR3 sequence is 21 residues long. V dropped 0 bases and J dropped 0; count of bases not matched to a gene: 15. Germline V CDR1 and CDR2: SGDLS, YYNGEE. CDR3 protein: CASSVATTRDSGFSGANVLTF. The CDR3 DNA reads TGTGCCAGCAGCGTAGCAACTACCCGGGACAGCGGATTCTCTGGGGCCAACGTCCTGACTTTC.

This clone was picked up a small number of times. This chain connects TRBV6-5 to TRBJ1-2, with D unclear. This CDR3 has 13 amino acids. V shed 6 bases and J shed 6 bases, with 14 bases lying between them. Germline V gives CDR1 MNHEY, CDR2 SVGAGI. CDR3 sequence (DNA): TGTGCCAGCAGACCTGACAATATCGATGGCTACACCTTC. It specifies CASRPDNIDGYTF.

The V call is TRBV19, the J call TRBJ2-5, with 9 bases fitting TRBD1. Germline V lookup: CDR1 LNHDA, CDR2 SQIVND (reference sequence). V lost 3 bases, J lost 5 bases, and 19 bases stayed unmatched. CDR3 length: 19 residues. CDR3 nucleotide sequence: TGTGCCAGTAGTATTTTAAGGTCGGGCGGGGGACAGGGCCCGGAGACCCAGTACTTC. It translates to CASSILRSGGGQGPETQYF.

The chain couples TRBV6-5 to TRBJ1-2, with 7 nucleotides matching TRBD1. This CDR3 comprises 13 residues. After removal of 5 bases from V and 5 bases from J, the junction contained 5 bases not matched to a gene. Looked up from germline, CDR1 is MNHEY and CDR2 is SVGAGI. The CDR3 DNA reads TGTGCCAGCAGTCTCGGACAGGCATATGGCTACACCTTC. Translating gives CASSLGQAYGYTF.

V gene TRBV7-9 combines with J gene TRBJ1-2, with D perhaps matching TRBD1 (6 bases). Germline CDR1 and CDR2: SEHNR and FQNEAQ (reference sequence). The CDR3 contains 14 residues. The V and J ends lost 4 bases and 7 bases respectively, with 16 bases between them. As DNA, the CDR3 is TGTGCCAGCAGCTCCTTAAACAGGGTGGGTGGCTACACCTTC. Translating it yields CASSSLNRVGGYTF.

This clone was detected only once. The V gene is TRBV9, the J gene TRBJ1-2; the D gene is possibly TRBD1 (5 bases). Trimming pared 1 base from V and 6 bases from J, leaving 10 bases between. The CDR3 sequence is 13 residues long. CDR1 and CDR2 (germline): SGDLS, YYNGEE. The chain's CDR3 is CASSVWGGDGYTF. The CDR3 DNA reads as TGTGCCAGCAGCGTATGGGGGGGAGATGGCTACACCTTC.

The J gene is TRBJ2-1, the V gene TRBV7-9; 7 bases fit TRBD1. Germline loops: CDR1 SEHNR, CDR2 FQNEAQ (reference sequence). Losses at the gene ends were 5 bases for V and 5 bases for J; bases not matched to a gene: 6. This CDR3 spans 14 amino acids. The CDR3: CASSDNRGDNEQFF. The CDR3 DNA reads as TGTGCCAGCAGCGATAACAGGGGAGACAATGAGCAGTTCTTC. Using reference TRBV7-9 and TRBJ2-1 for the parts outside the CDR3, the full variable domain is DTGVSQNPRHKITKRGQNVTFRCDPISEHNRLYWYRQTLGQGPEFLTYFQNEAQLEKSRLLSDRFSAERPKGSFSTLEIQRTEQGDSAMYLCASSDNRGDNEQFFGPGTRLTVL.

Only one count was recorded for this clone. This chain connects TRBV27 to TRBJ2-1, with D perhaps matching TRBD1 (6 bases). V lost 8 bases and J lost 7, with 33 bases in between. The CDR3 runs 19 residues. Germline V gene sequence: CDR1 MNHEY, CDR2 SMNVEV (reference sequence). CDR3 protein: CASSWAGRAPRGTRNEQFF. CDR3 sequence (DNA): TGTGCCAGCTCCTGGGCGGGCAGGGCCCCCAGGGGTACGAGGAATGAGCAGTTCTTC.

V is TRBV21-1 and J is TRBJ1-3; the listed D gene, TRBD1, was not tested against the DNA. TRBV21-1 is flagged as a pseudogene. This CDR3 contains 18 residues. The CDR3 nucleotides read TGTGCCAGCAGCAACACCGGACAGGCCCCCTCATGGGGAAACACCATATATTTT. Its translation is CASSNTGQAPSWGNTIYF.

V usage is TRBV11-2 and J usage is TRBJ1-4; D is ambiguous. Germline V gene data show CDR1 as SGHAT and CDR2 as FQNNGV. The CDR3 is 13 amino acids. V gave up 1 base and J gave up 7 bases, with 7 bases separating them. The CDR3 nucleotides read TGTGCCAGCAGCTTAGCAGGACCTGAAAAACTGTTTTTT. Amino acids: CASSLAGPEKLFF.

The chain is built from TRBV7-2 and TRBJ2-5; TRBD1 agrees at 9 bases. V gave up 4 bases and J gave up 1 base; unmatched junction bases: 1. Germline CDR1 and CDR2: SGHTA and FQGNSA. The CDR3 is 14 amino acids. Here the CDR3 reads CASSWGQGQETQYF. The DNA of the CDR3 is TGTGCCAGCAGCTGGGGACAGGGCCAAGAGACCCAGTACTTC. Based on the CDR3 plus reference TRBV7-2 and TRBJ2-5, the full variable domain is GAGVSQSPSNKVTEKGKDVELRCDPISGHTALYWYRQSLGQGLEFLIYFQGNSAPDKSGLPSDRFSAERTGGSVSTLTIQRTQQEDSAVYLCASSWGQGQETQYFGPGTRLLVL.

Only one count was recorded for this clone. The V and J genes are TRBV7-9 and TRBJ1-1; 8 bases align to TRBD1. Germline CDR1 and CDR2: SEHNR and FQNEAQ (reference sequence). V shed 5 bases, J shed 6 bases, and the junction held 11 bases outside the gene matches. The CDR3 sequence is 15 residues long. Here the CDR3 reads CASSPERTGRPEAFF. DNA of the CDR3: TGTGCCAGCAGCCCAGAAAGGACAGGGAGGCCTGAAGCTTTCTTT.

This clone was counted between two and nine times. V gene TRBV7-3 combines with J gene TRBJ1-2, with 10 bases matching TRBD1. V lost 4 bases and J lost 4; bases outside the gene matches: 9. CDR3 length: 16 amino acids. From germline, CDR1 is SGHTA and CDR2 FQGTGA. CDR3 in DNA: TGTGCCAGCAGCTCGGCTGGGACAGGGGAAATCTATGGCTACACCTTC. It encodes CASSSAGTGEIYGYTF.

The chain has TRBV29-1 and TRBJ1-2; D perhaps matches TRBD1 (6 bases). Trimming stripped 6 bases from V and 0 bases from J, with 11 bases between. CDR1 is SQVTM, CDR2 ANQGSEA, per germline. This CDR3 has 13 residues. CDR3: CSVTGFANYGYTF. The CDR3 coding sequence is TGCAGCGTAACAGGGTTCGCTAACTATGGCTACACCTTC. The whole variable domain, remainder taken from reference TRBV29-1 and TRBJ1-2, is SAVISQKPSRDICQRGTSLTIQCQVDSQVTMMFWYRQQPGQSLTLIATANQGSEATYESGFVIDKFPISRPNLTFSTLTVSNMSPEDSSIYLCSVTGFANYGYTFGSGTRLTVV.

The gene calls are TRBV28 and TRBJ2-5; weak D call: TRBD1 (6 bases). Trimming took off 5 bases at V and 5 bases at J, with 21 bases between the two ends. This CDR3 contains 16 residues. Per germline, CDR1 MDHEN and CDR2 SYDVKM. CDR3 residues: CASSQPQQGGRETQYF. As DNA, the CDR3 is TGTGCCAGCAGTCAGCCCCAACAGGGCGGTCGCGAGACCCAGTACTTC.

The chain links TRBV5-8 to TRBJ2-1; D is undetermined. Deletions cut 0 bases from V and 0 bases from J, with 4 bases between. The CDR3 is 14 residues long. Germline V gives CDR1 SGHTS, CDR2 YDEGEE. The CDR3 DNA follows: TGTGCCAGCAGCTTGGAAAGCTCCTACAATGAGCAGTTCTTC. Residues: CASSLESSYNEQFF.

This clone is a singleton in its sample. J is TRBJ2-5 and V is TRBV7-2; no definite D call. Trimming left V 5 bases short and J 4 bases short, with 11 bases between. Germline V gene data show CDR1 as SGHTA and CDR2 as FQGNSA. The CDR3 has 13 residues. CDR3 sequence (DNA): TGTGCCAGCAGCCAAGGGCCTTCAGAGACCCAGTACTTC. It codes for CASSQGPSETQYF.

J is TRBJ2-7 and V is TRBV7-6, with D perhaps TRBD1 (6 bases). Germline CDR1 SGHVS, CDR2 FNYEAQ. The CDR3 is made up of 13 amino acids. The ends were cut back, 3 bases at V and 4 bases at J, with 10 bases in the middle. The CDR3 DNA reads TGTGCCAGCAGCTTTGGACAGTTGTACGAGCAGTACTTC. It yields the protein CASSFGQLYEQYF.

This chain links TRBV6-5 with TRBJ1-5, with 7 bases lining up with TRBD1. Germline values: CDR1 MNHEY, CDR2 SVGAGI. The junction had 8 bases not matched to a gene; V was cut back by 10 bases and J by 5 bases. The CDR3 loop spans 13 amino acids. The CDR3 sequence: CATQDRQDQPQHF. Written as DNA, the CDR3 is TGTGCCACACAGGACAGGCAAGATCAGCCCCAGCATTTT.

This clone has a single count. The chain couples TRBV7-3 to TRBJ1-1; unclear D gene. The CDR3 extends over 12 amino acids. V dropped 0 bases and J dropped 10 bases, with 9 bases sitting between them. The germline V gene encodes CDR1 SGHTA and CDR2 FQGTGA. DNA for the CDR3: TGTGCCAGCAGCTTAACTGGGGTTGGAGCTTTCTTT. Its protein is CASSLTGVGAFF.

This clone was detected once. The V gene is TRBV4-1, the J gene TRBJ2-1; no clear D gene. The CDR3 is 16 amino acids. The germline gives CDR1 MGHRA, CDR2 YSYEKL. Trimming shortened V by 2 bases and J by 2 bases, and 13 bases separated the two germline ends. CDR3 protein: CASSQSGIGPYNEQFF. In nucleotides, the CDR3 is TGCGCCAGCAGCCAAAGTGGGATCGGGCCCTACAATGAGCAGTTCTTC.

Note on this clone: This specimen includes other DNA sequences encoding the same CDR3. The rearrangement links TRBV7-9 to TRBJ2-7; D is possibly TRBD1 (5 bases). The V end was cut by 1 base, the J end by 4 bases, with 11 bases between. From germline, CDR1 is SEHNR and CDR2 FQNEAQ (reference sequence). This CDR3 has 14 residues. The CDR3 DNA is TGTGCCAGCAGCTTAGGCCAGGGTGCGTACGAGCAGTACTTC. Residues: CASSLGQGAYEQYF.